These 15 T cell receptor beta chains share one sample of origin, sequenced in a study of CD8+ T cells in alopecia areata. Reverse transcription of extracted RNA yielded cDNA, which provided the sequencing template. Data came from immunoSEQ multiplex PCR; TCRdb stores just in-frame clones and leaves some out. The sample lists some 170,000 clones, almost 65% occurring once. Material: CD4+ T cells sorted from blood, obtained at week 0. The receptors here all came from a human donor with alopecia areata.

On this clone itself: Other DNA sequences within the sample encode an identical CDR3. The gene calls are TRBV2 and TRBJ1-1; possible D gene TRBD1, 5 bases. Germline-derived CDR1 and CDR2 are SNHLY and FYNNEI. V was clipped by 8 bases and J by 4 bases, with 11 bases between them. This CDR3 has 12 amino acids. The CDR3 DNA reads TGTGCCAGCTCTCGAAGGGGCACTGAAGCTTTCTTT. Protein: CASSRRGTEAFF.

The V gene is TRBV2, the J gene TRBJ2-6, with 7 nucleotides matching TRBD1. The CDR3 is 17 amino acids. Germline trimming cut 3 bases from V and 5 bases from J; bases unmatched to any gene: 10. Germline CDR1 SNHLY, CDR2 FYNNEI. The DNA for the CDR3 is TGTGCCAGCAGTGATATGGGCCACAGGGGTAGGGCCAACGTCCTGACTTTC. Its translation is CASSDMGHRGRANVLTF.

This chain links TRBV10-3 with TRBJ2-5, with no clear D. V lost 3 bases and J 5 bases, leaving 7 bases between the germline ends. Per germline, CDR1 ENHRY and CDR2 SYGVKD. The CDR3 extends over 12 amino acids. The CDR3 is CAISEGGETQYF. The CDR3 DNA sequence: TGTGCCATCAGTGAAGGTGGGGAGACCCAGTACTTC.

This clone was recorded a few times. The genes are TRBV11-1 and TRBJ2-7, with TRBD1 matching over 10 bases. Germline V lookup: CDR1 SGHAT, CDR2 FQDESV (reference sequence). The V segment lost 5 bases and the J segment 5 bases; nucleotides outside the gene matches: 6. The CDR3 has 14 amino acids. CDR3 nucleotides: TGTGCCAGCAGCCTTGACAGGGGGCGCGACGAGCAGTACTTC. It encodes CASSLDRGRDEQYF.

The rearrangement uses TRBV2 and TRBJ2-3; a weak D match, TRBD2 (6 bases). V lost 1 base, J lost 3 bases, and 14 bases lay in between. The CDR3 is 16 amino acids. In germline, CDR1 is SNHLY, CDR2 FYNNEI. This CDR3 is CASSEDGGMGTDTQYF. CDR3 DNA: TGTGCCAGCAGTGAAGACGGAGGGATGGGGACAGATACGCAGTATTTT.

CDR3 sequence (DNA): TGCGCCAGCAGCCAAGAACTCCTCACAGATACGCAGTATTTT. Translating gives CASSQELLTDTQYF. The chain uses TRBV4-1 and TRBJ2-3, with D hard to call. The CDR3 covers 14 residues. V gave up 0 bases and J gave up 2 bases, with 6 bases separating them. The germline V gene encodes CDR1 MGHRA and CDR2 YSYEKL.

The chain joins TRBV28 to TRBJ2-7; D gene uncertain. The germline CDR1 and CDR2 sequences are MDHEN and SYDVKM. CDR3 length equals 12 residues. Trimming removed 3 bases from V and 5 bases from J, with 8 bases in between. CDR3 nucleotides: TGTGCCAGCAGTTTCCCAGGCAACGAGCAGTACTTC. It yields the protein CASSFPGNEQYF.

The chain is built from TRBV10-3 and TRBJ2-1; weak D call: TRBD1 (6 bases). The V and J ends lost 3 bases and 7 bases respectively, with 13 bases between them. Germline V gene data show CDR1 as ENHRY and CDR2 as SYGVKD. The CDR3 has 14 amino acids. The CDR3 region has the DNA TGTGCCATCAGTGAAGGTTTAGGGGGTAATGAGCAGTTCTTC. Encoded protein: CAISEGLGGNEQFF.

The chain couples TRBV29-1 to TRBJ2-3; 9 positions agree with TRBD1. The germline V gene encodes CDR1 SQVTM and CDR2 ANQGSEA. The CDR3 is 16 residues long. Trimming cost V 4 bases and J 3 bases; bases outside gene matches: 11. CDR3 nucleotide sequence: TGCAGCGTTGGCCGACCACAGGGGGCGCAAACAGATACGCAGTATTTT. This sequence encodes CSVGRPQGAQTDTQYF.

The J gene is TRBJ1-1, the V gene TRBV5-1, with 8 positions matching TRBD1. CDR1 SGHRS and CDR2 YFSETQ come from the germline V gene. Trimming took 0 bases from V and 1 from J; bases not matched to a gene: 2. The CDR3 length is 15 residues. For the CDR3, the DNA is TGCGCCAGCAGCTTGGACACAGGGGGGAACACTGAAGCTTTCTTT. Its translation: CASSLDTGGNTEAFF. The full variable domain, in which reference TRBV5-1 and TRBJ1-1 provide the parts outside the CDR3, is KAGVTQTPRYLIKTRGQQVTLSCSPISGHRSVSWYQQTPGQGLQFLFEYFSETQRNKGNFPGRFSGRQFSNSRSEMNVSTLELGDSALYLCASSLDTGGNTEAFFGQGTRLTVV.

The CDR3 coding sequence is TGTGCCTGGAGTACAGGTTTCACCGGGGAGCTGTTTTTT. Translation: CAWSTGFTGELFF. J is TRBJ2-2 and V is TRBV30, with D possibly TRBD1 on 5 matching bases. The length of the CDR3 is 13 residues. CDR1 and CDR2 from the germline V gene are GTSNPN and SVGIG (reference sequence). V dropped 2 bases and J dropped 4 bases, with 8 bases sitting between them.

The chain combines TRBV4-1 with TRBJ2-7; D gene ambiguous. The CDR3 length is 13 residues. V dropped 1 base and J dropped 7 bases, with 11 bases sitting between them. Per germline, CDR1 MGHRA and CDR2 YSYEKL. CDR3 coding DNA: TGCGCCAGCAGCCAAGGACACGTAGGTGAGCAGTACTTC. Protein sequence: CASSQGHVGEQYF.

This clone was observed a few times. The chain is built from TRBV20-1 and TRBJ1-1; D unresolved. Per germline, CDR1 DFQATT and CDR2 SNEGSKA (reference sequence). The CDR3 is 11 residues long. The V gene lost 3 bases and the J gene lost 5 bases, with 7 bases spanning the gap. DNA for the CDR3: TGCAGTGCTAGGCAAGTTACTGAAGCTTTCTTT. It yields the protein CSARQVTEAFF.

The CDR3 nucleotides read TGCGCCAGCAGTCGCCATCGGACAGGGGGCTCCTACGAGCAGTACTTC. It encodes CASSRHRTGGSYEQYF. V usage is TRBV5-1 and J usage is TRBJ2-7, with 10 bases fitting TRBD1. Germline CDR1 reads SGHRS; CDR2 reads YFSETQ. This CDR3 is 16 amino acids long. V shed 5 bases and J 0 bases; nucleotides not matched to a gene: 8.

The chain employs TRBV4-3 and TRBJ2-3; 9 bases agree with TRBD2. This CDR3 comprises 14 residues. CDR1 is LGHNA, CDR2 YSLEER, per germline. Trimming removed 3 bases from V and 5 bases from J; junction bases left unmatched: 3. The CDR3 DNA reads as TGCGCCAGCAGCCAGCGGGGGGGCGAAGATACGCAGTATTTT. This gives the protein CASSQRGGEDTQYF.